Below are 23 T cell receptor beta chains sequenced from a single sample in a study of CXCR3-negative and CXCR3-positive naive CD8 T cells. UMI-labeled 5' RACE yielded the TRB cDNA libraries. TCRdb reprocessed the 5' RACE reads, keeping one entry per CDR3 protein, no DNA. This sample's table reports approximately 52,000 distinct CDR3 sequences. Sequenced sample: memory CD8+ T cells from blood. The receptor source for this set is a human donor in good health. Some clones in this sample may be carry-over from other donors' samples.

The chain joins TRBV7-6 to TRBJ1-1. The CDR3 is made up of 14 amino acids. CDR1 SGHVS and CDR2 FNYEAQ come from the germline V gene. CDR3 in amino acids: CASSSRRGNTEAFF.

The chain uses TRBV4-3 and TRBJ2-1; TCRdb lists TRBD2, though no DNA is available to test this call. CDR1 and CDR2 from the germline V gene are LGHNA and YSLEER. The CDR3 contains 16 residues. The chain's CDR3 is CASSFVAGDLYNEQFF.

The gene calls are TRBV29-1 and TRBJ1-5; there is no DNA to check the TCRdb D call of TRBD1. The CDR3 sequence is 17 residues long. Germline CDR1 SQVTM, CDR2 ANQGSEA. CDR3 in amino acids: CSVDPAPPTGGNQPQHF.

V gene TRBV29-1 combines with J gene TRBJ2-7. Germline V gene data show CDR1 as SQVTM and CDR2 as ANQGSEA. CDR3 length equals 13 residues. CDR3: CSVADGMAYEQYF.

V gene TRBV4-1 combines with J gene TRBJ1-1; the TCRdb call, TRBD1, lacks DNA for checking. Germline CDR1 is MGHRA and CDR2 is YSYEKL. The CDR3 is 17 amino acids. The CDR3 loop is CASSQDPGTGGFTEAFF.

This CDR3 reads CASSRLVGDTQYF. This chain connects TRBV2 to TRBJ2-3; TCRdb outputs TRBD2, but without DNA this stays unchecked. The germline CDR1 and CDR2 sequences are SNHLY and FYNNEI. CDR3 length: 13 residues.

The chain carries TRBV6-5 and TRBJ2-2; the TRBD1 assignment by TCRdb is unverifiable without DNA. This CDR3 has 19 residues. Per germline, CDR1 MNHEY and CDR2 SVGAGI. CDR3 amino acids: CASSYSVGQGVSSTGELFF.

The chain links TRBV6-2 or TRBV6-3 to TRBJ2-1; the D call of TRBD2 rests on TCRdb alone, since no DNA is present to check it. This CDR3 spans 15 amino acids. From germline, CDR1 is MNHEY and CDR2 SVGEGT. The CDR3: CASENPGTRGDEQFF.

V and J are TRBV6-2 or TRBV6-3 and TRBJ2-5; there is no DNA to check the TCRdb D call of TRBD2. Germline V gene lookup returns CDR1 MNHEY and CDR2 SVGEGT. The CDR3 has 15 residues. CDR3 sequence: CASSYSGGALETQYF.

V and J are TRBV24-1 and TRBJ2-1; checking the TCRdb D call of TRBD1 is not possible without DNA. The CDR3 runs to 18 residues. Germline CDR1 and CDR2: KGHDR and SFDVKD. CDR3 protein: CATSEGTGGISSYNEQFF.

CDR3 in amino acids: CSVDRRDTQYF. The chain is built from TRBV29-1 and TRBJ2-3; TCRdb proposes TRBD2, but this gene call is untestable without DNA. CDR3 length equals 11 residues. CDR1 is SQVTM and CDR2 is ANQGSEA in the germline V gene.

V is TRBV28 and J is TRBJ1-5; the D call of TRBD1 rests on TCRdb alone, since no DNA is present to check it. The CDR3 has 14 amino acids. Germline V gene data show CDR1 as MDHEN and CDR2 as SYDVKM. The CDR3 sequence: CASVDTSLVQPQHF.

V gene TRBV4-1 combines with J gene TRBJ2-1; TCRdb picks TRBD1, but there is no DNA to check that call. The CDR3 consists of 17 residues. Germline CDR1 MGHRA, CDR2 YSYEKL. The CDR3: CASSRQSPVSSYNEQFF.

The chain combines TRBV6-1 with TRBJ2-7; TCRdb's D call of TRBD1 is untestable without DNA. Germline V gene data show CDR1 as MNHNS and CDR2 as SASEGT. The CDR3 totals 17 residues. CDR3 sequence reads: CASSVIASPTSSYEQYF.

The rearrangement links TRBV12-3 or TRBV12-4 to TRBJ2-7; TCRdb's D gene call, TRBD1, goes unchecked for lack of DNA. There are 14 residues in the CDR3. The CDR3 spells CASSRNDRTYEQYF.

CDR3 residues: CASSPLYGTENTGELFF. J is TRBJ2-2 and V is TRBV3-1; TCRdb proposes TRBD1, but this gene call is untestable without DNA. The CDR3 has 17 residues. Looked up from germline, CDR1 is LGHDT and CDR2 is YNNKEL (reference sequence).

This sequence joins TRBV12-3 or TRBV12-4 and TRBJ1-4. CDR3 length: 14 amino acids. CDR3 residues: CASSDNPRNEKLFF.

The rearrangement uses TRBV6-4 and TRBJ2-1; with no DNA, the TCRdb D assignment of TRBD1 cannot be verified. CDR3 length: 15 residues. The germline V gene encodes CDR1 MRHNA and CDR2 SNTAGT. The chain's CDR3 is CASSEASVGVGEQFF.

The chain joins TRBV15 to TRBJ1-5. The CDR3 consists of 12 residues. Germline values: CDR1 LNHNV, CDR2 YYDKDF (reference sequence). The CDR3 here is CATSDRNQPQHF.

The chain carries TRBV7-2 and TRBJ2-3; TCRdb selects TRBD1, and the lack of DNA leaves this call unchecked. This CDR3 comprises 16 residues. Germline V gene lookup returns CDR1 SGHTA and CDR2 FQGNSA. CDR3 sequence: CASSLLTGHFTDTQYF.

V gene TRBV6-1 combines with J gene TRBJ2-7. Germline V gene sequence: CDR1 MNHNS, CDR2 SASEGT. This CDR3 spans 17 amino acids. This CDR3 is CASSEALGRSALYEQYF.

This rearrangement joins TRBV29-1 to TRBJ2-2; no DNA is available, so the TRBD1 call from TCRdb remains unchecked. Germline CDR1 is SQVTM and CDR2 is ANQGSEA. The CDR3 has 15 residues. This CDR3 reads CSVEGPTGEAGELFF.

The chain joins TRBV5-1 to TRBJ1-2; TCRdb outputs TRBD1, but without DNA this stays unchecked. Germline assignment: CDR1 SGHRS and CDR2 YFSETQ. CDR3 length equals 13 residues. CDR3 protein: CASAQQGDYGYTF.